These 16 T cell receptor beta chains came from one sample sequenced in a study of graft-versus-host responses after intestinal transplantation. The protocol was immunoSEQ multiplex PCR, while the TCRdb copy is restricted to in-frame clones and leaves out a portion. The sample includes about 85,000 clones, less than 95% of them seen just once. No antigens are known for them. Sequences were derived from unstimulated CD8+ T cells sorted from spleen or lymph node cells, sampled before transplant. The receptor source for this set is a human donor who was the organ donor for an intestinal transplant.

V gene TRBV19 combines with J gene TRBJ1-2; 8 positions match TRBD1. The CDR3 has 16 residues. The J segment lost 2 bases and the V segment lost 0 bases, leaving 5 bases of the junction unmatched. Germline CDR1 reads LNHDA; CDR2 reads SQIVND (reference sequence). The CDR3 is CASSIDQGARNYGYTF. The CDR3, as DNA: TGTGCCAGTAGTATAGATCAGGGGGCGCGCAACTATGGCTACACCTTC.

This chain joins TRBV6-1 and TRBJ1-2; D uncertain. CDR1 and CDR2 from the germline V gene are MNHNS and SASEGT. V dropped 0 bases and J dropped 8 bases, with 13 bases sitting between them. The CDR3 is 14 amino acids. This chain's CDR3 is CASSEAYKEGGYTF. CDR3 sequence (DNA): TGTGCCAGCAGTGAAGCTTACAAGGAGGGCGGCTACACCTTC.

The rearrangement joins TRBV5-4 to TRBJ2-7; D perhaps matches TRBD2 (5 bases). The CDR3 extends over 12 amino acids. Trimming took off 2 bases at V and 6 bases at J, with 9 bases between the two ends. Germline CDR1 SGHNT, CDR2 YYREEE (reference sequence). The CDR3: CASSLRGLEQYF. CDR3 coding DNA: TGTGCCAGCAGCTTACGAGGGCTCGAGCAGTACTTC.

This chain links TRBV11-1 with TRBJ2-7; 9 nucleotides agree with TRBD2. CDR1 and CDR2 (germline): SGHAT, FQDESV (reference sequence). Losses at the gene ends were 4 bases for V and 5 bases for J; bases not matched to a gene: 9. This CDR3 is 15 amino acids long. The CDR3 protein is CASSYRREGHHEQYF. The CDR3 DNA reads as TGTGCCAGCAGCTATAGGCGGGAGGGCCACCACGAGCAGTACTTC.

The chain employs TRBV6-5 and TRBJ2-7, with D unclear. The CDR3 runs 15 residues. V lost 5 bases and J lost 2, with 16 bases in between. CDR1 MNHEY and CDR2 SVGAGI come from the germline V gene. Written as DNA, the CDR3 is TGTGCCAGCAGTCCCCGGACGGAATCGACCTACGAGCAGTACTTC. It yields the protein CASSPRTESTYEQYF.

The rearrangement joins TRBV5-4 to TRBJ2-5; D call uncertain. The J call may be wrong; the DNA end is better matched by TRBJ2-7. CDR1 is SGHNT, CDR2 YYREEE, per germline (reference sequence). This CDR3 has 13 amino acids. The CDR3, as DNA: TGTGCCAGCAGCTTCGTCGACGAATACGAGCAGTACTTC. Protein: CASSFVDEYEQYF.

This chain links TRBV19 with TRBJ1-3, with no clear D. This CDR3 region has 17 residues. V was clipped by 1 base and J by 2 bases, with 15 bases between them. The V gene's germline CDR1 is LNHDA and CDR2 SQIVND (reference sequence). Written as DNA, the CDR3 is TGTGCCAGTAGTATAGTAGGCAGTACCACCCCTGGAAACACCATATATTTT. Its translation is CASSIVGSTTPGNTIYF. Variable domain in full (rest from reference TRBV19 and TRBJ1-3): DGGITQSPKYLFRKEGQNVTLSCEQNLNHDAMYWYRQDPGQGLRLIYYSQIVNDFQKGDIAEGYSVSREKKESFPLTVTSAQKNPTAFYLCASSIVGSTTPGNTIYFGEGSWLTVV.

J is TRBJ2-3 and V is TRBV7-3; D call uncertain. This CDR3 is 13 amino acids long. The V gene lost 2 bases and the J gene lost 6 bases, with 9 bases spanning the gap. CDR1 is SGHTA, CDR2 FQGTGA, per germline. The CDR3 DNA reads TGTGCCAGCAGCTTATATAGGGCGGATACGCAGTATTTT. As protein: CASSLYRADTQYF.

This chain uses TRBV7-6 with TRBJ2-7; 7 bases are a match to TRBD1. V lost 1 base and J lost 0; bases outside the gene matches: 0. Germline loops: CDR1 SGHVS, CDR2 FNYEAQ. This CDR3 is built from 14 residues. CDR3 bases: TGTGCCAGCAGCTTAGGGGACAGCTCCTACGAGCAGTACTTC. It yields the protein CASSLGDSSYEQYF.

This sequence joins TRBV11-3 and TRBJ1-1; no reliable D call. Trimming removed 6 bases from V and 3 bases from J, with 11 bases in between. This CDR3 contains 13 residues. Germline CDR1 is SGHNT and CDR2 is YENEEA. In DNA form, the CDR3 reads TGTGCCAGCAGTCAAATATGGGACACTGAAGCTTTCTTT. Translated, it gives CASSQIWDTEAFF.

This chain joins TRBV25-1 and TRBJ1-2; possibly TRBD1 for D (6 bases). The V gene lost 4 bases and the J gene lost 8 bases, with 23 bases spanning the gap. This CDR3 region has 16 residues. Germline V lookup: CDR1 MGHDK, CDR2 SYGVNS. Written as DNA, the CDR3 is TGTGCCAGCAGTGGACGACAGGATAGAAGTGAGCAGGGCTACACCTTC. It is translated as CASSGRQDRSEQGYTF.

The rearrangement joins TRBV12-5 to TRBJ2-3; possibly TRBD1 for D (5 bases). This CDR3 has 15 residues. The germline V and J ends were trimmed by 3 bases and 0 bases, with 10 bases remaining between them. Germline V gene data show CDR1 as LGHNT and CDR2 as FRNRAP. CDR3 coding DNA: TGTGCTAGTGGTTTAGGGGCTACTAGCACAGATACGCAGTATTTT. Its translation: CASGLGATSTDTQYF.

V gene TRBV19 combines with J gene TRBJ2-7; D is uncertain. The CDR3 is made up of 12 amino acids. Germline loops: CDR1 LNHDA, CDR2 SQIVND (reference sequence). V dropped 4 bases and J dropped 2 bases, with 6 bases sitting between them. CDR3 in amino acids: CASSRGTYEQYF. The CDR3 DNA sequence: TGTGCCAGTAGTAGAGGCACCTACGAGCAGTACTTC.

The CDR3 coding sequence is TGTGCCAGCAGTTACTCGATGGTGACGGGGAGCACTGAAGCTTTCTTT. It specifies CASSYSMVTGSTEAFF. The chain has TRBV6-6 and TRBJ1-1, with no clear D. Germline-derived CDR1 and CDR2 are MNHNY and SVGAGI (reference sequence). The CDR3 consists of 16 residues. Trimming took 0 bases from V and 4 from J, leaving 15 bases between them.

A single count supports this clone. This CDR3 is CASSLTLVDGQFF. The CDR3 bases are TGTGCCAGCAGCTTAACACTAGTAGATGGGCAGTTCTTC. The rearrangement joins TRBV7-3 to TRBJ2-1, with D perhaps TRBD2 (5 bases). Per the germline V gene, CDR1 is SGHTA and CDR2 is FQGTGA. The V end lost 0 bases, the J end lost 12 bases, and 12 bases lay between the germline ends. CDR3 size: 13 residues.

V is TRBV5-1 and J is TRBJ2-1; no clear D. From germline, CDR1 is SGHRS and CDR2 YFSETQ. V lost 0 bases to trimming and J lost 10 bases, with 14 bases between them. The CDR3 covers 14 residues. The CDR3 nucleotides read TGCGCCAGCAGCTTGGACGGTGGGAAAGAGGAGCAGTTCTTC. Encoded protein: CASSLDGGKEEQFF. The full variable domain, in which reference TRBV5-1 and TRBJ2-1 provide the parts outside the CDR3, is KAGVTQTPRYLIKTRGQQVTLSCSPISGHRSVSWYQQTPGQGLQFLFEYFSETQRNKGNFPGRFSGRQFSNSRSEMNVSTLELGDSALYLCASSLDGGKEEQFFGPGTRLTVL.